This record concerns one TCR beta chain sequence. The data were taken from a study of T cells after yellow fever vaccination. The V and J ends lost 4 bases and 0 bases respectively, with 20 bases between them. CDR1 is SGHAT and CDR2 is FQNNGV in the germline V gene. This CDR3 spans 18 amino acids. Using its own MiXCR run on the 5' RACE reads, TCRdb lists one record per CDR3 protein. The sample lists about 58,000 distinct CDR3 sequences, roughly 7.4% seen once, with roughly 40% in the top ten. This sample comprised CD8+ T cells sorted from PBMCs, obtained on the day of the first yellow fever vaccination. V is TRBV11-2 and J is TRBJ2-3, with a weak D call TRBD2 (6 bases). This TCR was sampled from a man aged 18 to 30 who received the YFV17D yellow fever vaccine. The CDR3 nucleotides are TGTGCCAGCAGCTGGTTTTTTGTGTCGGGGACTAGCACAGATACGCAGTATTTT. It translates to CASSWFFVSGTSTDTQYF.